This T cell receptor (beta chain) was recorded in a study of blood T cells in healthy people across ages. Study conclusions and caveats: A strong correlation was found between TCR beta diversity and the percentage of naive T cells. Older age coincided with a roughly linear decline in TCR beta diversity per million T cells. More naive CD4+ cells and higher diversity marked long-lived donors relative to aged donors.

The CDR3 runs 14 residues. Germline V CDR1 and CDR2: MNHEY, SVGEGT. Then a second PCR, running roughly 7 to 11 cycles, was carried out with a sample-barcoded 5' primer and a J-beta primer mix. TCRdb recomputed calls from the 5' RACE reads with MiXCR, one row per CDR3 protein. The profile shows 1,500,000 or so distinct CDR3 sequences, around 40% of them singletons. A word on this clonotype: What it binds is not known.

The origin of this receptor is a woman younger than 35 in good health. The sample comprised blood. The rearrangement uses TRBV6-2 or TRBV6-3 and TRBJ2-1, with D possibly being TRBD2 (5 bases). The J call could be wrong; TRBJ2-7 is a better fit for the DNA end. As DNA, the CDR3 is TGTGCCAGCAGTTACTCGGACTCCTACAATGAGCAGTACTTC. Translated: CASSYSDSYNEQYF.